Below, one T cell receptor (beta chain) is given with its context. This clone has a single count. Its antigen remains undetermined. Base quality data are lacking; no much larger clone is found one base away. The CDR3 goes from the cysteine to the phenylalanine over 15 residues. Only the CDR3 DNA stays, 45 bases, in frame from base 1. CDR1 and CDR2, looked up from the germline V gene (reference sequence), are WNHNN and SYGVQD. The germline V end is reduced by 8 bases and the J end by 1 base; junction bases left unmatched: 9. These data come from a study of Ad26.COV2.S vaccination and SARS-CoV-2 variants listed by TCRdb under 2021. For the wider study: Donors in the vaccine arm were drawn from COV1001, a phase I-IIa trial of Ad26.COV2.S in healthy adults that was multicentre, randomized, double-blind and placebo-controlled. Ad26.COV2.S was administered intramuscularly at a dose of 5x10^10 or 1x10^11 viral particles, either as one shot or as two shots given 56 days apart. TCRbeta repertoire sequencing served as the tool for gauging how specific and how broad the SARS-CoV-2-reactive T cell receptors were following Ad26.COV2.S vaccination. A total of some 30 samples were included in the TCR-sequenced set, comprising around 19 Ad26.COV2.S vaccine recipients, 5 placebo recipients and 8 SARS-CoV-2 convalescent individuals. Participants in the trial were split at random into five groups of five each, receiving low-dose or high-dose Ad26.COV2.S once or twice, or else placebo on both occasions. Throughout the experiments and outcome assessment, investigators stayed blinded to trial group allocation.

Results the study describes overall, beyond this receptor: Comparing responses between vaccine doses or regimens was not something the study was powered to do. It was noted by the authors that total T cell responses may have been underestimated by the TCR breadth and depth analyses. Vaccine and placebo recipients had comparable non-spike TCR breadth, which fits with the vaccine containing only spike. Substantial breadth of spike-specific CD8+ and CD4+ T cell responses was reported after vaccination. Higher spike-specific TCR breadth was observed in Ad26.COV2.S recipients than in placebo recipients (P = 0.0014).

What this sample's treatment or condition label stands for: over 15 received Ad26.COV2.S at low or high dose, single or two shots; about 5 received placebo; per-sample allocation not given. For vaccine and placebo recipients, the sequenced repertoires came from samples collected on day 63 after the first injection. Cohort 1b enrolled about two dozen adults aged 18-55 years at a single site in Boston, USA, between 29 July and 7 August 2020. Ad26.COV2.S consisted of a replication-incompetent adenovirus type 26 vector by which a prefusion-stabilized SARS-CoV-2 spike protein from the original Wuhan strain was expressed. The immunoSEQ Assay was the method used to sequence TCRbeta CDR3 regions. After extraction, genomic DNA underwent amplification by bias-controlled multiplex PCR, followed by high-throughput sequencing. In the source study's methods: To quantify the absolute abundance of every unique TCRbeta CDR3 region, sequences were collapsed and filtered. T cell fraction was estimated by normalizing TCRbeta template counts to usable DNA, with usable DNA measured through amplification of reference genes found in all nucleated cells. Repertoire TCRs were annotated as SARS-CoV-2-specific by exact matching of V gene, CDR3 amino acid sequence and J gene to a known reactive TCR set. The reference SARS-CoV-2 TCR set was derived from MIRA and filtered for enrichment in COVID-19-positive ImmuneCODE repertoires, a step that removed public or cross-reactive TCRs. Drawing on the MIRA antigens, annotated TCRs were analysed further at the level of specific ORF or position within ORF. Breadth was defined as the number of annotated unique rearrangements divided by the total number of unique productive rearrangements, and depth was defined as the summed frequency of the annotated unique rearrangements. Group comparisons of TCR breadth used two-sided Wilcoxon rank-sum tests. Entries here come from immuneACCESS through TCRdb and include only in-frame sequences with V and J called. Some clones fail to appear in such tables; in the studies checked, an unresolved V gene covers under half of the shortfall, and the cause of the remainder is unknown. V, J and clone size are those of that table, while D and trimming were read from the DNA. The sample profile shows about 350,000 clones; 86% of them were found once. The ten largest clones take up about 10% of the sample.

This clonotype was sampled from a person aged 18-65 years who received the Ad26.COV2.S COVID-19 vaccine or a placebo. The sample consisted of peripheral blood, taken in a trial of Ad26.COV2.S vaccine versus placebo. The chain links TRBV10-1 with TRBJ2-7; 9 bases in between match TRBD1. The bases are TGCGCCAGCGGGGGTACCGGGACAGGGTCCTACGAGCAGTACTTC. It encodes CASGGTGTGSYEQYF.